What follows describes a single TCR beta chain. Its target antigen remains unknown. The sample holds no much larger clone one base away, and base qualities are not on file. Donors were healthy HIV-negative adults with no recently reported acute infections or vaccinations. Every donor was a Caucasian adult residing in Nashville, Tennessee, USA. CD4+ T cells were enriched by magnetic negative selection, after which naive cells were positively selected on CD45RA and the negative fraction was taken as the memory subset. Blood was collected by leukapheresis, and PBMCs were isolated by Ficoll-Histopaque density gradient centrifugation and then cryopreserved in liquid nitrogen vapor phase. Analytical flow cytometry was used to check the purity and quantity of every magnetically sorted T cell population. Each sorted fraction had its genomic DNA isolated and then quantified by UV absorbance on a Nanodrop 2000c.

The sample originates from a study of shared clonotypes between healthy human individuals (dated by TCRdb to 2020 to 2022). With regard to the full study: The cohort comprised a couple of women and a few men aged 18 to 49 years. Per donor, three plates each were used for CD4 naive and CD4 memory, two for CD8 naive, and one for CD8 memory. To estimate repertoire size and how much clonotypes are shared between individuals, the study performed deep sequencing of blood TCR repertoires from a few healthy adults. To increase sequencing depth and limit assay-specific biases, TCR repertoire library preparation and sequencing were carried out by different laboratories using diverse techniques. Leukapheresis yielded between about 0.94 and 8.9 billion PBMCs per donor. General findings and caveats noted by the study authors: Pairwise subsampling indicated that sequencing depth was expected to affect the degree of clonotype sharing among donors. Naive subsets generally had larger estimated clonotype richness than memory subsets did. About 4.5% of naive CD4, 3.5% of naive CD8, approximately 2.2% of memory CD4, and 0.4% of memory CD8 clonotypes were shared across four donors. Sampling was limited to blood, and TCR repertoires in tissue likely differ from TCR repertoires in blood. Compared with non-shared clonotypes, clonotypes shared by all four sorted-subset donors had higher generation probabilities. Even with the large sequencing depth, rarefaction of the sorted-subset datasets indicated that sequencing was incomplete. Because the study included a small number of donors, the genetic and exposure-history diversity represented was limited.

Using the deep immunoSEQ assay, TCR CDR3 regions were amplified from genomic DNA by multiplex PCR. For each cell subset, the extracted genomic DNA was distributed evenly across all wells of several immunoSEQ 96-well plates, and each plate served as one replicate. For sorted subsets, around 200 ng genomic DNA, equal to 25,000 to 35,000 T cell genomes, was loaded into each replicate PCR. Purified libraries were quantified with a Qubit 3.0 fluorometer, sized on a Bioanalyzer 2100, and re-quantified with the KAPA Library Quantification kit. Each immunoSEQ 96-well plate was sequenced on its own single-read 150-cycle Illumina NextSeq 550 flow cell. Regarding the original processing steps: Because only junctional sequences without quality scores were contained in the immunoSEQ output, filtering matching that applied to full-length reads could not be performed. To assign V/J genes and CDR3, sequences were annotated using PyIR, a Python wrapper for IgBLAST v1.9, with IMGT germline references. Reads were removed for weak V/J assignments (E-value above 1e-6), missing CDR3, stop codons, out-of-frame junctions, or ambiguous translated residues. V3J clonotypes were defined as sequences sharing the same inferred V gene, J gene, and CDR3 amino acid sequence. Percentage overlap between repertoires was calculated by dividing the number of shared unique clonotypes by the size of the smaller repertoire. Richness of each repertoire was evaluated using RTK rarefaction, the Chao1 estimator, and Recon v2.1 estimates of unobserved clonotypes. OLGA was used to compute generation probabilities for all TCRbeta clonotypes that the gDNA method yielded from a handful of donors. TCRdb holds this immuneACCESS table with in-frame rearrangements only. Some clones are missing; in checked studies, unresolved V genes explain under half, and the rest has no known cause. The V and J calls and clone size come from that table; D and trimming were worked out from the DNA. In all, the sample holds more than 2 million clones, and under 97% of those were seen once. The ten largest clones add up to less than 0.15% of the sample.

V loses 4 bases at its end and J loses 2 bases; junction bases beyond the gene matches: 13. The CDR3 has 18 amino acids, counting the end cysteine and phenylalanine. CDR3 DNA is the only sequence kept; it has 54 bases, read in frame from the first base. CDR1 and CDR2, per the germline V gene (reference sequence), are WNHNN and SYGVQD. The sequenced material came from naive CD4+ T cells sorted from blood. This specimen's cell subset or site label, per the study, means: CD45RA+ positively selected. The TCR originated in a man between 18 and 29 years old in good health. The V and J genes are TRBV10-1 and TRBJ2-3; 9 of the junction bases match TRBD2. The CDR3 region: CASSGGLAGPPNTDTQYF. The bases are TGCGCCAGCAGTGGGGGCCTAGCGGGGCCTCCTAACACAGATACGCAGTATTTT.